These 11 T cell receptor beta chains originate from one sample sequenced in a study of T cell changes during pregnancy in multiple sclerosis. Repertoires were generated with immunoSEQ multiplex PCR, while TCRdb's copy carries only in-frame clones and drops some. The table records approximately 100,000 clones, 85% to 95% of them present only once. The specimen was peripheral blood, collected in the first trimester of pregnancy. The receptors here all came from a female donor with multiple sclerosis, enrolled in a pregnancy study.

CDR3 protein: CASSSQWGTGSPYEQYF. The CDR3 nucleotides read TGTGCCAGCAGCTCCCAGTGGGGGACAGGGAGCCCCTACGAGCAGTACTTC. The chain is built from TRBV7-8 and TRBJ2-7, with TRBD1 matching 9 bases. V lost 4 bases, J lost 2 bases, and 12 bases stayed unmatched. Germline loops: CDR1 SGHVS, CDR2 FQNEAQ. The CDR3 has 17 residues.

This clone was picked up one time. The rearrangement uses TRBV18 and TRBJ1-1; D ambiguous. Germline V CDR1 and CDR2: KGHSH, LQKENI. Trimming took off 2 bases at V and 4 bases at J, with 8 bases between the two ends. This CDR3 contains 13 residues. CDR3 residues: CASSPRAGTEAFF. The CDR3 DNA sequence: TGTGCCAGCTCACCAAGAGCCGGCACTGAAGCTTTCTTT.

For this clone: At one end, the junction sequence differs from germline, possibly due to a read error. V and J are TRBV30 and TRBJ2-7; D perhaps matches TRBD2 (5 bases). CDR1 is GTSNPN and CDR2 is SVGIG in the germline V gene (reference sequence). There are 13 residues in the CDR3. In nucleotides, the CDR3 is TGTGCCTGGAGTGTCAACGAGAACGGGAACCGGGGCTTC. Encoded protein: CAWSVNENGNRGF.

This clone was observed once. This chain joins TRBV6-1 and TRBJ2-2; 7 nucleotides agree with TRBD2. V lost 1 base to trimming and J lost 6 bases; unmatched junction nucleotides: 2. Per the germline V gene, CDR1 is MNHNS and CDR2 is SASEGT. This CDR3 is 14 amino acids long. Here the CDR3 DNA reads TGTGCCAGCAGTGAAGTTGGGAGGGCCGGGGAGCTGTTTTTT. It translates to CASSEVGRAGELFF.

This clone was recorded once. J is TRBJ2-3 and V is TRBV11-3, with D possibly TRBD2 on 5 matching bases. With 1 base removed from V and 4 bases from J, the gap between germline ends came to 9 bases. CDR3 length: 14 amino acids. The germline gives CDR1 SGHNT, CDR2 YENEEA. The CDR3 nucleotides are TGTGCCAGCAGCTTAGGAGGGATAGCAGATACGCAGTATTTT. Amino acid sequence: CASSLGGIADTQYF.

The chain combines TRBV6-1 with TRBJ2-2, with no clear D. V lost 4 bases and J lost 7, with 13 bases in between. The CDR3 is 14 residues long. The V gene's germline CDR1 is MNHNS and CDR2 SASEGT. Written as DNA, the CDR3 is TGTGCCAGCAGTGCCTTTCAGGATGGCGGGGAGCTGTTTTTT. It specifies CASSAFQDGGELFF.

The chain employs TRBV7-8 and TRBJ2-2; D call uncertain. Germline V gives CDR1 SGHVS, CDR2 FQNEAQ. Trimming stripped 2 bases from V and 6 bases from J, with 10 bases between. This CDR3 is 14 amino acids long. The CDR3 nucleotides are TGTGCCAGCAGCTTATATGCGTCCTCCGGGGAGCTGTTTTTT. Protein sequence: CASSLYASSGELFF.

There are a few counts of this clone. The V and J genes are TRBV4-2 and TRBJ1-1, with D perhaps TRBD1 (5 bases). V lost 1 base and J 7 bases, leaving 10 bases between the germline ends. CDR1 and CDR2 (germline): LGHNA, YNFKEQ. The CDR3 is made up of 13 amino acids. The CDR3 sequence: CASSQGSTGEAFF. DNA of the CDR3: TGTGCCAGCAGCCAAGGGTCAACAGGTGAAGCTTTCTTT.

For the CDR3, the DNA is TGTGCCAGCAGCGTAGCCACTTTCACAGATACGCAGTATTTT. Protein: CASSVATFTDTQYF. The chain combines TRBV9 with TRBJ2-3; D gene unclear. V was pared by 0 bases and J by 2 bases, with 7 bases between. Germline values: CDR1 SGDLS, CDR2 YYNGEE. This CDR3 is built from 14 residues.

J is TRBJ1-4 and V is TRBV5-4, with a weak D call TRBD1 (5 bases). There are 17 residues in the CDR3. Germline V lookup: CDR1 SGHNT, CDR2 YYREEE (reference sequence). V lost 2 bases and J 1 base, leaving 15 bases between the germline ends. CDR3 nucleotide sequence: TGTGCCAGCAGCTTAAGGAGGGGAGAAGGAACTAATGAAAAACTGTTTTTT. Translation gives CASSLRRGEGTNEKLFF.

J is TRBJ2-5 and V is TRBV9, with D perhaps TRBD1 (7 bases). Germline-derived CDR1 and CDR2 are SGDLS and YYNGEE. This CDR3 has 16 amino acids. V shed 0 bases and J shed 5 bases, with 17 bases lying between them. Here the CDR3 DNA reads TGTGCCAGCAGCGTAGCCCGGGACAGTGGGAGGGAGACCCAGTACTTC. Protein: CASSVARDSGRETQYF.